The rows below give T cell receptor beta chains drawn from one sample of a study of beta chain features in type 1 diabetes. Repertoires were generated with immunoSEQ multiplex PCR, while TCRdb's copy carries only in-frame clones and drops some. The profile shows 130,000 to 150,000 clones, less than 11% of them singletons. Sequenced sample: naive CD4+ T cells from blood. The receptors originated from a young man in good health. Both conserved end residues are part of each CDR3. Fields, in order: D gene, V gene, clone size, J gene, CDR3 DNA, CDR3 protein. D genes are given only for firm matches. Part of the rows lack a size; the others show once, few, many or a class for expanded clones.

.	TRBV6-6	.	TRBJ1-1	TGTGCCAGCAGTTACTCCAACAGGGTCAGAGAAGCTTTCTTT	CASSYSNRVREAFF
TRBD2	TRBV5-6	few	TRBJ2-3	TGTGCCAGCAGCTTGGGACTAGCGGGGGACCCCACAGATACGCAGTATTTT	CASSLGLAGDPTDTQYF
TRBD1	TRBV29-1	.	TRBJ2-3	TGCAGCGTTGTTGCGCAGGGGGCCCCCACAGATACGCAGTATTTT	CSVVAQGAPTDTQYF
.	TRBV5-6	.	TRBJ2-7	TGTGCCAGCAGTAGAGGGAGGAACGAGCAGTACTTC	CASSRGRNEQYF
.	TRBV5-1	.	TRBJ2-1	TGCGCCAGCAGCCCCTCTGCTAGCGCCTACAATGAGCAGTTCTTC	CASSPSASAYNEQFF
.	TRBV28	few	TRBJ1-2	TGTGCCAGCAGTGAGGGTTATTATGGCTACACCTTC	CASSEGYYGYTF
.	TRBV6-5	few	TRBJ2-7	TGTGCCAGCACCCAGGTTCGCCACGAGCAGTACTTC	CASTQVRHEQYF
TRBD1	TRBV11-3	.	TRBJ1-1	TGTGCCAGCAGCTTGGGGACAGGTAAAGCTTTCTTT	CASSLGTGKAFF
.	TRBV19	.	TRBJ2-6	TGTGCCACCACCCTATCAGGGGCCAACGTCCTGACTTTC	CATTLSGANVLTF
.	TRBV11-2	few	TRBJ2-2	TGTGCCAGCAGCCCGAGGTCATGGATTTCGAACACCGGGGAGCTGTTTTTT	CASSPRSWISNTGELFF
.	TRBV21-1	few	TRBJ2-7	TGTGCCAGCAGCAAATCAGGACACCCGTACTGCGAGCAGTACTTC	CASSKSGHPYCEQYF
TRBD1	TRBV14	few	TRBJ2-5	TGTGCCAGCAGCCAAGGTTACAGGGGGCTAGAGACCCAGTACTTC	CASSQGYRGLETQYF
.	TRBV29-1	.	TRBJ2-2	TGCAGCGTTGAAGGGGGAGGGGGGTCATCGAACACCGGGGAGCTGTTTTTT	CSVEGGGGSSNTGELFF
.	TRBV7-3	few	TRBJ2-5	TGTGCCAGCAGCTTAATGGGGCTGGAGACCCAGTACTTC	CASSLMGLETQYF
.	TRBV19	many	TRBJ2-6	TGTGCCAGTAGTTATCAGGCCGGGGCCAACGTCCTGACTTTC	CASSYQAGANVLTF
TRBD1	TRBV2	few	TRBJ2-5	TGTGCCAGCAGTGACCCCGACAGGGAGTGGGAGACCCAGTACTTC	CASSDPDREWETQYF
.	TRBV6-5	few	TRBJ2-3	TGTGCCAGCAGTTACGGACTTAGCACAGATACGCAGTATTTT	CASSYGLSTDTQYF
.	TRBV28	.	TRBJ1-2	TGTGCCAGCAGGGCCGGGACAACCTATGGCTACACCTTC	CASRAGTTYGYTF
TRBD1	TRBV9	.	TRBJ2-5	TGTGCCAGCAGCGTAGGAGGGACAGGGATCGCGGAGACCCAGTACTTC	CASSVGGTGIAETQYF
.	TRBV5-1	.	TRBJ2-5	TGCGCCAGCAGCTTGGCCGCCGGGAACCAAGAGACCCAGTACTTC	CASSLAAGNQETQYF
.	TRBV9	few	TRBJ2-2	TGTGCCAGCAGCCCCGTGGGGGCTGGAACCGGGGAGCTGTTTTTT	CASSPVGAGTGELFF
.	TRBV4-3	.	TRBJ2-2	TGCGCCAGCAGCCAAGTCGTGGGGGGGCTCACCGGGGAGCTGTTTTTT	CASSQVVGGLTGELFF
.	TRBV4-1	.	TRBJ1-6	TGCGCCAGCAGCCACCAGAATTCACCCCTCCACTTT	CASSHQNSPLHF
TRBD1	TRBV7-2	.	TRBJ1-2	TGTGCCAGCAGCTCCTCACTAGGGGGACAGGGGAAGGGCTACACCTTC	CASSSSLGGQGKGYTF
TRBD2	TRBV7-2	.	TRBJ2-4	TGTGCCAGCAGCCGAGCGGGGGTTGGCAAAAACATTCAGTACTTC	CASSRAGVGKNIQYF
TRBD1	TRBV6-1	few	TRBJ1-1	TGTGCCAGCAGTGAGGACAGGGACACTGAAGCTTTCTTT	CASSEDRDTEAFF
.	TRBV7-8	.	TRBJ1-5	TGTGCCAGCAGCTTACAGGGTATGGCTATCGGGCATCAGCCCCAGCATTTT	CASSLQGMAIGHQPQHF
.	TRBV7-2	few	TRBJ2-5	TGTGCCAGCAGCTTAGTACGCGGTGGGCAAGAGACCCAGTACTTC	CASSLVRGGQETQYF
.	TRBV23-1	.	TRBJ1-2	TGCGCCAGCAGTCAAACCGGGACACCGGGCCACTATGGCTACACCTTC	CASSQTGTPGHYGYTF
TRBD2	TRBV7-7	.	TRBJ2-5	TGTGCCAGCAGCTTCGGGGGGGGGTACCAAGAGACCCAGTACTTC	CASSFGGGYQETQYF
.	TRBV29-1	many	TRBJ1-2	TGCAGCGTTCCGGGGAGTGGGGGCTACACCTTC	CSVPGSGGYTF
.	TRBV20-1	few	TRBJ2-1	TGCAGCCCGGGTGAGCAGTTCTTC	CSPGEQFF
.	TRBV27	.	TRBJ2-7	TGTGCCAGCAGTTTAGGAGGGAGCCTCCTCTACGAGCAGTACTTC	CASSLGGSLLYEQYF
.	TRBV4-3	many	TRBJ2-7	TGCGCCAGCAGCCAAGAGCCAGGGGCCTACGAGCAGTACTTC	CASSQEPGAYEQYF
TRBD1	TRBV5-1	few	TRBJ1-4	TGCGCCAGCAGCTTGAGACAGGGGGCAGTCGATGAAAAACTGTTTTTT	CASSLRQGAVDEKLFF
TRBD1	TRBV10-3	many	TRBJ2-5	TGTGCCACCCGACAGGGGTACCAAGAGACCCAGTACTTC	CATRQGYQETQYF
.	TRBV6-4	.	TRBJ2-3	TGTGCCAGCAGTGACGGAGTGGGTTCAGATACGCAGTATTTT	CASSDGVGSDTQYF
.	TRBV6-5	.	TRBJ2-7	TGTGCCAGCATTGATGGGGACTTCTACGAGCAGTACTTC	CASIDGDFYEQYF
.	TRBV9	few	TRBJ2-2	TGTGCCAGCAGCGACCAGACAACGGCGAACACCGGGGAGCTGTTTTTT	CASSDQTTANTGELFF
TRBD1	TRBV6-6	few	TRBJ1-5	TGTGCCAGCAGCAGAGACAGGGGGCCCTATCAGCCCCAGCATTTT	CASSRDRGPYQPQHF
.	TRBV7-9	few	TRBJ1-2	TGTGCCAGCAGCTTAAATTCGGGGGGTACCTATGGCTACACCTTC	CASSLNSGGTYGYTF
.	TRBV20-1	many	TRBJ1-2	TGCAGTGCCGTCTACAGAGCTGGCTACACCTTC	CSAVYRAGYTF
.	TRBV20-1	.	TRBJ2-1	TGCAGTGCTACCGGGAACAATGAGCAGTTCTTC	CSATGNNEQFF
TRBD2	TRBV10-2	few	TRBJ2-1	TGCGCCAGCAGGAGCGGGGGGGCGTACAATGAGCAGTTCTTC	CASRSGGAYNEQFF
.	TRBV30	many	TRBJ1-1	TGTGCCTGGAGTACCGGAGCTGAAGCTTTCTTT	CAWSTGAEAFF
TRBD1	TRBV7-9	few	TRBJ1-5	TGTGCCAGCAGCTTAAAGGGGGACAGAAATCAGCCCCAGCATTTT	CASSLKGDRNQPQHF
.	TRBV28	many	TRBJ2-3	TGTGCCAGCAGCGGGTTCGAGGACACAGATACGCAGTATTTT	CASSGFEDTDTQYF
TRBD2	TRBV7-8	.	TRBJ2-2	TGTGCCAGCACAGAGCGGGGCCTACTGAACACCGGGGAGCTGTTTTTT	CASTERGLLNTGELFF
.	TRBV7-3	.	TRBJ2-1	TGTGCCAGCAGCTTAGTTTCTAAGAGCTCCTACAATGAGCAGTTCTTC	CASSLVSKSSYNEQFF
TRBD1	TRBV7-6	few	TRBJ2-2	TGTGCCAGCAGCCGCCGGGACAGGGGAACCGGGGAGCTGTTTTTT	CASSRRDRGTGELFF
TRBD1	TRBV7-8	few	TRBJ1-2	TGTGCCAGCAGCTTGCACCGGGACAGGGACGCTAACTATGGCTACACCTTC	CASSLHRDRDANYGYTF
.	TRBV7-9	once	TRBJ1-1	TGTGCCACCCTGGGGGCAGGGGCCACTGAAGCTTTCTTT	CATLGAGATEAFF
.	TRBV5-5	few	TRBJ2-7	TGTGCCAGCAGCATCACAGGGATCTCCTACGAGCAGTACTTC	CASSITGISYEQYF
TRBD1	TRBV4-3	many	TRBJ2-1	TGCGCCAGCAGCCAAAGGGACAGGGGAGGCAATGAGCAGTTCTTC	CASSQRDRGGNEQFF
TRBD1	TRBV6-6	few	TRBJ2-7	TGTGCCAGCAGTTCAAACAGGGGGCCCTACGAGCAGTACTTC	CASSSNRGPYEQYF
.	TRBV11-2	few	TRBJ1-5	TGTGCCAGCAGCTTAGGTGGACAACCCTCCTATCAGCCCCAGCATTTT	CASSLGGQPSYQPQHF
TRBD1	TRBV18	.	TRBJ1-3	TGTGCCAGCTCACCCGGGACAGTCTCCGGAAACACCATATATTTT	CASSPGTVSGNTIYF
.	TRBV21-1	few	TRBJ2-3	TGTGCCAGCATCAGGGAGCGGGGGGGCATAGATACGCAGTATTTT	CASIRERGGIDTQYF
TRBD1	TRBV30	.	TRBJ1-2	TGTGCCTGGAGCGAGGACAGGGTTGGCTATGGCTACACCTTC	CAWSEDRVGYGYTF